This T cell receptor (beta chain) appears in the sequencing data of a study of blood T cell repertoires in COVID-19. CDR1 SGHRS and CDR2 YFSETQ come from the germline V gene. Trimming shortened V by 8 bases and J by 0 bases, and 11 bases separated the two germline ends. CDR3 length: 13 residues. Assay used: immunoSEQ multiplex PCR; TCRdb lists only in-frame clones, some missing. The profile covers 150,000 or so clones, with roughly 87% appearing a single time and roughly 4% taken by the ten largest. As to this clone: In the same sample, other DNA sequences code for this CDR3.

The specimen sequenced was PBMCs or T cells enriched from blood (not recorded which). The clonotype comes from a woman between 40 and 50 years old who had been exposed to COVID-19. This sequence joins TRBV5-1 and TRBJ1-1; TRBD1 might be the D (6 bases). The CDR3 DNA reads as TGCGCCAGTAACAGGGACATGAACACTGAAGCTTTCTTT. Encoded protein: CASNRDMNTEAFF.